This TCR beta chain was found in a study of OX40 agonist ivuxolimab in advanced cancers. Study-level results: Low normalized clonal expansion also occurred in some nonresponding patients. In general, CD8+ T cells held more expanded clones than CD4+ did, on average.

Generated by immunoSEQ multiplex PCR, the TCRdb table keeps only in-frame clones and is missing some. The sample lists 22,000 or so clones, around 84% occurring once. It was autoimmune disease history or systemic immunosuppression that excluded patients. There are 14 residues in the CDR3. J was trimmed by 5 bases and V by 3 bases; bases with no gene match: 7. The V gene's germline CDR1 is SGHTS and CDR2 YDEGEE. A word on this clone: Its antigen is undetermined.

The source material was CD4+ or CD8+ T cells sorted from blood, sampled in a trial of the OX40 agonist ivuxolimab. This TCR was recovered from an adult with an advanced solid tumor such as melanoma, head and neck, liver or kidney cancer. The chain joins TRBV5-8 to TRBJ2-7, with TRBD1 matching 8 bases. DNA of the CDR3: TGTGCCAGCAGCTCCGGGACAGGAGGTGACGAGCAGTACTTC. Amino acid sequence: CASSSGTGGDEQYF.